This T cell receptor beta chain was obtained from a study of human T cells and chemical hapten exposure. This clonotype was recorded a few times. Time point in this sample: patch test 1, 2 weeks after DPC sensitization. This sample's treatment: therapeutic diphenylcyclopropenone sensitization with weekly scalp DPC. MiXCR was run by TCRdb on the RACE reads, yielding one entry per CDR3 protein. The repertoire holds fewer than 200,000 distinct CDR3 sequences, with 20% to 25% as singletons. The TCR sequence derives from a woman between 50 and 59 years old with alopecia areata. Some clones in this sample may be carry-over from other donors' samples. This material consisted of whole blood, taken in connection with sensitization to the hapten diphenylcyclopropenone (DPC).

The CDR3 DNA sequence: TGTGCCAGCAGACAGGGCGGGAACACCGGGGAGCTGTTTTTT. This gives the protein CASRQGGNTGELFF. The rearrangement uses TRBV6-4 and TRBJ2-2, with D possibly TRBD1 on 6 matching bases. Looked up from germline, CDR1 is MRHNA and CDR2 is SNTAGT. V was trimmed by 6 bases and J by 1 base, leaving 9 bases between them. The CDR3 consists of 14 residues.